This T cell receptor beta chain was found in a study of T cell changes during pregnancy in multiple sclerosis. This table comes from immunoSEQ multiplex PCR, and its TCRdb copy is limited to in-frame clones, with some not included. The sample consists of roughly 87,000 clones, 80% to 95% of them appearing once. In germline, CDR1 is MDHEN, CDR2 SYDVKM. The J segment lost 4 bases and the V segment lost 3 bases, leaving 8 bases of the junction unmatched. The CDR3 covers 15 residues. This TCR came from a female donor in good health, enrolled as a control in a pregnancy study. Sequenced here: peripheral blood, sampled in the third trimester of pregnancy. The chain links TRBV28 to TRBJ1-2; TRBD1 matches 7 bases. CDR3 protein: CASSFGGQQTYGYTF. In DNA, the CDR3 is TGTGCCAGCAGTTTTGGGGGACAGCAGACCTATGGCTACACCTTC.